This passage covers 31 T cell receptor beta chains from one sample sequenced in a study of cytomegalovirus exposure and HLA in healthy donors. Data came from immunoSEQ multiplex PCR; TCRdb stores just in-frame clones and leaves some out. The sample lists about 170,000 clones, about 89% occurring once. What was sequenced was PBMCs. These receptors came from a man aged 18 to 30 in good health and CMV-seropositive.

The chain is built from TRBV5-1 and TRBJ1-2; 7 nucleotides align to TRBD1. V gave up 4 bases and J gave up 4 bases; unmatched junction bases: 4. The CDR3 spans 13 residues. Germline loops: CDR1 SGHRS, CDR2 YFSETQ. The CDR3 sequence is CASSRGTVYGYTF. The CDR3 nucleotides are TGCGCCAGCAGCCGAGGGACAGTCTATGGCTACACCTTC.

The CDR3 spells CASSPLLQSPAEQYF. The CDR3 DNA is TGTGCCAGCTCACCACTTTTACAGAGCCCCGCCGAGCAGTACTTC. The rearrangement links TRBV18 to TRBJ2-7; D is unclear. V dropped 1 base and J dropped 6 bases, with 16 bases sitting between them. Germline loops: CDR1 KGHSH, CDR2 LQKENI. This CDR3 has 15 amino acids.

This chain links TRBV28 with TRBJ1-5; TRBD1 might be the D (5 bases). The CDR3 totals 11 residues. V lost 4 bases, J lost 11 bases, and 9 bases lay in between. Germline values: CDR1 MDHEN, CDR2 SYDVKM. The CDR3 nucleotides are TGTGCCAGCAGTTCCCGGGGGGCCCAGCATTTT. It translates to CASSSRGAQHF. Together with reference TRBV28 and TRBJ1-5, the CDR3 gives the full variable domain: DVKVTQSSRYLVKRTGEKVFLECVQDMDHENMFWYRQDPGLGLRLIYFSYDVKMKEKGDIPEGYSVSREKKERFSLILESASTNQTSMYLCASSSRGAQHFGDGTRLSIL.

The chain is built from TRBV10-2 and TRBJ2-7; TRBD1 might be the D (6 bases). The CDR3 runs 12 residues. V gave up 3 bases and J gave up 3 bases, with 6 bases separating them. Germline V lookup: CDR1 WSHSY, CDR2 SAAADI. CDR3 region: CASSEGGYEQYF. The CDR3 coding sequence is TGCGCCAGCAGTGAAGGGGGCTACGAGCAGTACTTC.

CDR3 region: CATRDRGPYEQYF. CDR3 DNA: TGTGCCACTCGGGACAGGGGACCTTACGAGCAGTACTTC. The chain employs TRBV6-5 and TRBJ2-7; 10 positions agree with TRBD1. The CDR3 has 13 amino acids. CDR1 and CDR2 (germline): MNHEY, SVGAGI. V trimming: 10 bases; J trimming: 4 bases; junction bases outside the gene matches: 7.

The chain links TRBV28 to TRBJ2-3, with TRBD2 identical over 8 bases. V was pared by 11 bases and J by 2 bases, with 12 bases of the junction left unmatched. This CDR3 spans 15 amino acids. Germline CDR1 reads MDHEN; CDR2 reads SYDVKM. This CDR3 is CAAQGSGSITDTQYF. CDR3 DNA: TGTGCCGCCCAAGGGAGCGGGAGTATCACAGATACGCAGTATTTT.

CDR3 sequence: CASSGKNTYEQYF. CDR3 nucleotide sequence: TGTGCCAGCAGCGGCAAGAATACCTACGAGCAGTACTTC. The chain recombines TRBV7-9 with TRBJ2-7, with unresolved D. This CDR3 has 13 amino acids. In germline, CDR1 is SEHNR, CDR2 FQNEAQ (reference sequence). V lost 5 bases to trimming and J lost 2 bases, with 10 bases between them.

The chain employs TRBV4-3 and TRBJ2-7; TRBD2 agrees at 8 bases. The CDR3 covers 17 residues. The trim removed 1 base at V and 6 bases at J, leaving 14 bases unmatched. Germline V gene data show CDR1 as LGHNA and CDR2 as YSLEER. This chain's CDR3 is CASSQGFSAGGEGEQYF. CDR3 in DNA: TGCGCCAGCAGCCAAGGGTTTTCGGCGGGAGGAGAGGGCGAGCAGTACTTC.

This chain links TRBV2 with TRBJ2-7, with a possible D match to TRBD2 (7 bases). From germline, CDR1 is SNHLY and CDR2 FYNNEI. Trimming took off 6 bases at V and 5 bases at J, with 11 bases between the two ends. The CDR3 totals 12 residues. The CDR3 here is CASRKGGDEQYF. As DNA, the CDR3 is TGTGCCAGCAGAAAAGGGGGGGACGAGCAGTACTTC.

This sequence joins TRBV28 and TRBJ2-7; weak D call: TRBD1 (7 bases). The CDR3 runs 17 residues. Deletions cut 4 bases from V and 5 bases from J, with 24 bases between. Germline assignment: CDR1 MDHEN and CDR2 SYDVKM. CDR3 amino acids: CASSYSGGPWVRDEQYF. As DNA, the CDR3 is TGTGCCAGCAGTTATTCAGGGGGGCCTTGGGTTCGGGACGAGCAGTACTTC.

The V call is TRBV5-1, the J call TRBJ2-5, with D possibly being TRBD1 (5 bases). The CDR3 has 16 residues. V lost 4 bases, J lost 7 bases, and 23 bases lay in between. Germline-derived CDR1 and CDR2 are SGHRS and YFSETQ. The CDR3 is CASSRLRGPQTGTQYF. The CDR3, as DNA: TGCGCCAGCAGCCGCCTAAGGGGCCCCCAGACGGGGACCCAGTACTTC.

This chain connects TRBV6-5 to TRBJ2-7, with TRBD2 identical over 14 bases. CDR3 length: 13 amino acids. Germline assignment: CDR1 MNHEY and CDR2 SVGAGI. After removal of 10 bases from V and 3 bases from J, the junction contained 2 bases not matched to a gene. CDR3 protein: CATGLAGDYEQYF. The CDR3 coding sequence is TGTGCCACGGGACTAGCGGGGGACTACGAGCAGTACTTC.

This chain links TRBV5-4 with TRBJ2-5; 9 nucleotides line up with TRBD2. V trimming: 7 bases; J trimming: 5 bases; junction bases outside the gene matches: 9. Germline V gene data show CDR1 as SGHNT and CDR2 as YYREEE (reference sequence). The CDR3 is 14 residues long. The CDR3 loop is CASSRRGGGETQYF. Written as DNA, the CDR3 is TGTGCCAGCTCTAGGCGGGGGGGCGGGGAGACCCAGTACTTC.

This chain links TRBV21-1 with TRBJ2-7; the table's D call, TRBD1, has no DNA check behind it. TRBV21-1 is a pseudogene segment. The CDR3 has 17 residues. This CDR3 is CASSKAANRDSYYEQYF. The CDR3 DNA follows: TGTGCCAGCAGCAAGGCGGCTAACCGGGACAGTTACTACGAGCAGTACTTC.

The sample holds a few counts of this clone. The rearrangement links TRBV7-9 to TRBJ1-4, with no clear D. The ends were cut back, 4 bases at V and 3 bases at J, with 12 bases in the middle. The CDR3 consists of 15 residues. Per germline, CDR1 SEHNR and CDR2 FQNEAQ (reference sequence). DNA of the CDR3: TGTGCCAGCAGCTCATTGCTGGCAGCTAATGAAAAACTGTTTTTT. Its protein product is CASSSLLAANEKLFF. Combining the CDR3 with reference TRBV7-9 and TRBJ1-4 gives the whole variable domain DTGVSQNPRHKITKRGQNVTFRCDPISEHNRLYWYRQTLGQGPEFLTYFQNEAQLEKSRLLSDRFSAERPKGSFSTLEIQRTEQGDSAMYLCASSSLLAANEKLFFGSGTQLSVL.

The J gene is TRBJ2-7, the V gene TRBV28; D perhaps matches TRBD1 (5 bases). CDR3 length equals 12 residues. Per germline, CDR1 MDHEN and CDR2 SYDVKM. The V and J ends lost 6 bases and 2 bases respectively, with 8 bases between them. CDR3 in amino acids: CASRQDTYEQYF. The CDR3 nucleotides read TGTGCCAGCAGACAGGACACCTACGAGCAGTACTTC.

The chain carries TRBV6-5 and TRBJ2-7; D perhaps matches TRBD1 (6 bases). The CDR3 loop spans 14 amino acids. V was pared by 6 bases and J by 0 bases, with 12 bases between. Germline lookup yields CDR1 MNHEY and CDR2 SVGAGI. Here the CDR3 reads CASRNRDTSYEQYF. In DNA, the CDR3 is TGTGCCAGCAGAAACAGGGACACCTCCTACGAGCAGTACTTC.

Points on this clone: The sample has other DNA sequences that encode this CDR3 too. The chain employs TRBV5-1 and TRBJ1-1; D not certain. Germline V gene data show CDR1 as SGHRS and CDR2 as YFSETQ. This CDR3 has 13 residues. Trimming removed 0 bases from V and 1 base from J, with 4 bases in between. In DNA, the CDR3 is TGCGCCAGCAGCTTGGACAGGAACACTGAAGCTTTCTTT. Protein product: CASSLDRNTEAFF.

The chain links TRBV5-4 to TRBJ2-7; TRBD1 is a possible D gene (5 bases). Germline V lookup: CDR1 SGHNT, CDR2 YYREEE (reference sequence). V was cut by 3 bases and J by 2 bases, with 9 bases left in between. This CDR3 is 13 amino acids long. DNA for the CDR3: TGTGCCAGCAGCTCAGGGAAAGCCTACGAGCAGTACTTC. It codes for CASSSGKAYEQYF.

This chain joins TRBV6-6 and TRBJ2-7; D is possibly TRBD1 (6 bases). With 6 bases removed from V and 0 bases from J, the gap between germline ends came to 9 bases. The CDR3 is 13 residues long. CDR1 is MNHNY, CDR2 SVGAGI, per germline (reference sequence). CDR3 coding DNA: TGTGCCAGCAGCCGGGACATCTCCTACGAGCAGTACTTC. Its translation is CASSRDISYEQYF.

The chain combines TRBV29-1 with TRBJ2-1; TRBD2 aligns across 8 bases. Germline loops: CDR1 SQVTM, CDR2 ANQGSEA. This CDR3 contains 15 residues. V lost 4 bases, J lost 9 bases, and 14 bases stayed unmatched. Written as DNA, the CDR3 is TGCAGCGTTGCTCGCCAAATCGGGGGGGGAGGTGAGCAGTTCTTC. This codes for CSVARQIGGGGEQFF.

This rearrangement joins TRBV7-3 to TRBJ2-1; 11 nucleotides align to TRBD2. The germline V gene encodes CDR1 SGHTA and CDR2 FQGTGA. After removal of 7 bases from V and 1 base from J, the junction contained 9 bases not matched to a gene. The CDR3 loop spans 17 amino acids. CDR3 coding DNA: TGTGCCAGCACCTCCGGGACTAGCGGTTGGTCCTACAATGAGCAGTTCTTC. Amino acids: CASTSGTSGWSYNEQFF.

J is TRBJ2-6 and V is TRBV7-2; 7 bases match TRBD2. This CDR3 has 18 amino acids. Germline CDR1 is SGHTA and CDR2 is FQGNSA. Trimming at V came to 5 bases and at J to 0 bases, leaving 10 bases not matched to a gene. The CDR3 region has the DNA TGTGCCAGCAGCCTCCGACTAGCTGCCGGCTCTGGGGCCAACGTCCTGACTTTC. It codes for CASSLRLAAGSGANVLTF.

The gene calls are TRBV15 and TRBJ1-2; D is unresolved. The CDR3 covers 14 residues. Trimming removed 4 bases at V and 4 bases at J, with 13 bases between. The germline CDR1 and CDR2 sequences are LNHNV and YYDKDF (reference sequence). The CDR3 DNA reads as TGTGCCACCAGCACCGGGGAGGGAGGCTATGGCTACACCTTC. This sequence encodes CATSTGEGGYGYTF.

This chain connects TRBV11-2 to TRBJ2-1, with D possibly TRBD2 on 6 matching bases. There are 15 residues in the CDR3. The germline gives CDR1 SGHAT, CDR2 FQNNGV. V was clipped by 1 base and J by 7 bases, with 14 bases between them. CDR3 in amino acids: CASSLAPRRENEQFF. The CDR3 DNA reads as TGTGCCAGCAGCTTAGCCCCTAGGAGGGAGAATGAGCAGTTCTTC.

This clone appeared a single time. The gene calls are TRBV5-5 and TRBJ2-1, with TRBD1 matching 8 bases. Per the germline V gene, CDR1 is SGHKS and CDR2 is YYEKEE (reference sequence). This CDR3 comprises 15 residues. V gave up 4 bases and J gave up 1 base; unmatched junction bases: 4. The CDR3 coding sequence is TGTGCCAGCAGCCCTACAGGGGGTTCCTACAATGAGCAGTTCTTC. The encoded protein is CASSPTGGSYNEQFF.

In its sample, this clone was seen a few times. The rearrangement links TRBV7-9 to TRBJ1-2; D unclear. Germline CDR1 reads SEHNR; CDR2 reads FQNEAQ (reference sequence). The CDR3 has 13 amino acids. The germline V and J ends were trimmed by 5 bases and 6 bases, with 13 bases remaining between them. As DNA, the CDR3 is TGTGCCAGCAGCCCCCCCCTGGGCGATGGCTACACCTTC. Amino acid sequence: CASSPPLGDGYTF.

The chain recombines TRBV6-5 with TRBJ1-3, with D unresolved. The length of the CDR3 is 13 residues. V was trimmed by 8 bases and J by 0 bases, leaving 8 bases between them. CDR1 is MNHEY, CDR2 SVGAGI, per germline. CDR3 region: CASGPYSGNTIYF. The CDR3 DNA is TGTGCCAGCGGGCCCTACTCTGGAAACACCATATATTTT.

This clone was detected a few times. This rearrangement joins TRBV6-5 to TRBJ1-1; D not certain. V lost 5 bases, J lost 7 bases, and 14 bases lay in between. Germline V gene sequence: CDR1 MNHEY, CDR2 SVGAGI. The CDR3 length is 13 residues. For the CDR3, the DNA is TGTGCCAGCAGTAACCTGGTCTCGGGTGAAGCTTTCTTT. Encoded protein: CASSNLVSGEAFF.

The chain uses TRBV27 and TRBJ2-5; perhaps TRBD1 as D (5 bases). V lost 0 bases to trimming and J lost 4 bases, with 9 bases between them. CDR3 size: 14 residues. The germline gives CDR1 MNHEY, CDR2 SMNVEV (reference sequence). The DNA of the CDR3 is TGTGCCAGCAGTTTATCAGGGGTTGGAGAGACCCAGTACTTC. Protein product: CASSLSGVGETQYF.

The gene calls are TRBV15 and TRBJ1-4; D unresolved. This CDR3 contains 15 residues. Per germline, CDR1 LNHNV and CDR2 YYDKDF (reference sequence). Trimming removed 0 bases from V and 6 bases from J, with 11 bases in between. The CDR3 sequence is CATSRDRGWDEKLFF. Here the CDR3 DNA reads TGTGCCACCAGCAGAGATCGGGGATGGGATGAAAAACTGTTTTTT.